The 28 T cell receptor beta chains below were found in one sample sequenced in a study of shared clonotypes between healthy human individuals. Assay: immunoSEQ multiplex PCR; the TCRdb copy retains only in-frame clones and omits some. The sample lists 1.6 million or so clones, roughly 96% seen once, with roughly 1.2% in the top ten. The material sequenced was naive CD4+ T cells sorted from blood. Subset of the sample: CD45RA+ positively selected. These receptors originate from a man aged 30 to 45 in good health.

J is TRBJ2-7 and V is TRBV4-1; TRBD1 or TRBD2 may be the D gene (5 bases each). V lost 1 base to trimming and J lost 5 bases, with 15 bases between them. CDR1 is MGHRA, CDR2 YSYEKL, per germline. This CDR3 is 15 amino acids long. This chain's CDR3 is CASSQGWGNPNEQYF. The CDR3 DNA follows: TGCGCCAGCAGCCAAGGTTGGGGGAACCCCAACGAGCAGTACTTC.

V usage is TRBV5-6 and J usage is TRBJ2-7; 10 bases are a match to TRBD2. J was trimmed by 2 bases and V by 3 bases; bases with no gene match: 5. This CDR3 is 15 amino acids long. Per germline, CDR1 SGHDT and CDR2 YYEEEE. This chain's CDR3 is CASSWASGSAYEQYF. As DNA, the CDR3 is TGTGCCAGCAGCTGGGCTAGCGGGAGTGCCTACGAGCAGTACTTC.

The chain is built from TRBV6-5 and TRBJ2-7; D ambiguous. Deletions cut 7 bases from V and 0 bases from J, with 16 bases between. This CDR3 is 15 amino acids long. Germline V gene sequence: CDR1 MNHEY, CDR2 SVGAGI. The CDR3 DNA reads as TGTGCCAGCACCGGGTACAGACGTGGCTCCTACGAGCAGTACTTC. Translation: CASTGYRRGSYEQYF.

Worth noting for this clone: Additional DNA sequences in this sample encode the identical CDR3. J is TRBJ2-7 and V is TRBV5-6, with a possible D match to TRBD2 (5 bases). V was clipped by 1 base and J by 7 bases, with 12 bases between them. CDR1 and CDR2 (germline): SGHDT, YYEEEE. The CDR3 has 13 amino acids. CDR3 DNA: TGTGCCAGCAGCTTGACGGGGTTGAGGGAGCAGTACTTC. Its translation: CASSLTGLREQYF.

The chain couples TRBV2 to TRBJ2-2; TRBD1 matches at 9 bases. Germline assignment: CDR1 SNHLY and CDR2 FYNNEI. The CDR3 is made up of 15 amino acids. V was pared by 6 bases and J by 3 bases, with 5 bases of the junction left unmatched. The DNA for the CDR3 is TGTGCCAGCAGATTAAGGACAGGGGACACCGGGGAGCTGTTTTTT. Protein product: CASRLRTGDTGELFF. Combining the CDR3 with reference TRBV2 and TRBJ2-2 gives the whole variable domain EPEVTQTPSHQVTQMGQEVILRCVPISNHLYFYWYRQILGQKVEFLVSFYNNEISEKSEIFDDQFSVERPDGSNFTLKIRSTKLEDSAMYFCASRLRTGDTGELFFGEGSRLTVL.

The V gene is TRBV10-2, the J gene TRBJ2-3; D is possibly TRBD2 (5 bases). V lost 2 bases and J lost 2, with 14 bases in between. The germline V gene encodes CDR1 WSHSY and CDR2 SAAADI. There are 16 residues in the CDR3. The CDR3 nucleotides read TGCGCCAGCAGTGAGCCGTTCTCTAGCCCCACAGATACGCAGTATTTT. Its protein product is CASSEPFSSPTDTQYF.

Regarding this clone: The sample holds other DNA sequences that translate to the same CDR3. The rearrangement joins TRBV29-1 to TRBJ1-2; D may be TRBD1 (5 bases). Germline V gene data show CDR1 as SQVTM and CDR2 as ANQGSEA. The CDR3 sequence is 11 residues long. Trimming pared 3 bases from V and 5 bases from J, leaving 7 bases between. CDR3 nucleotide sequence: TGCAGCGTTGACAGGGCGTATGGCTACACCTTC. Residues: CSVDRAYGYTF.

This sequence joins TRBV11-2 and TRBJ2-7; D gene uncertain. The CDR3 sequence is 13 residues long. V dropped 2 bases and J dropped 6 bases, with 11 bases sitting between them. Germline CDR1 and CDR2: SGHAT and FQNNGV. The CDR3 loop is CASSLRDLGEQYF. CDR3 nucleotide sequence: TGTGCCAGCAGCTTACGTGATCTAGGCGAGCAGTACTTC.

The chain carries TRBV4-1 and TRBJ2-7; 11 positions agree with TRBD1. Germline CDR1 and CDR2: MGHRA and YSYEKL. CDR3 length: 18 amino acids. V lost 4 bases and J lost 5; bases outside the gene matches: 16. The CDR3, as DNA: TGCGCCAGCAGCCCACGCCGTGTTGGGGACAGGGGGTTCCACGAGCAGTACTTC. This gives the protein CASSPRRVGDRGFHEQYF.

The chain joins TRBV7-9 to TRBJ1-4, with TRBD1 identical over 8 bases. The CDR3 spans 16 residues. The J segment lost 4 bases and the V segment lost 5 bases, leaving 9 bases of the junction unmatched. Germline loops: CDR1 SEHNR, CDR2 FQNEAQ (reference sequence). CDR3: CASSPTLGQDNEKLFF. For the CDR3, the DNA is TGTGCCAGCAGCCCCACCCTGGGACAGGATAATGAAAAACTGTTTTTT.

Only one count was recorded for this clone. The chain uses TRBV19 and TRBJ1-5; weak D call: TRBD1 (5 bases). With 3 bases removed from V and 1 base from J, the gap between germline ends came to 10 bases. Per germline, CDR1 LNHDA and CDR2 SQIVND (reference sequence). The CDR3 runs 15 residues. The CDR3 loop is CASSIWGRSNQPQHF. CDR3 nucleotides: TGTGCCAGTAGTATCTGGGGCAGAAGCAATCAGCCCCAGCATTTT.

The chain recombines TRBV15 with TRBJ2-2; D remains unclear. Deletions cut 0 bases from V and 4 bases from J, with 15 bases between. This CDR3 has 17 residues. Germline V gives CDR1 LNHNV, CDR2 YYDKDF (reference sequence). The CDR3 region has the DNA TGTGCCACCAGCAGAGATTTAGTAGGGATCGTCACCGGGGAGCTGTTTTTT. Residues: CATSRDLVGIVTGELFF.

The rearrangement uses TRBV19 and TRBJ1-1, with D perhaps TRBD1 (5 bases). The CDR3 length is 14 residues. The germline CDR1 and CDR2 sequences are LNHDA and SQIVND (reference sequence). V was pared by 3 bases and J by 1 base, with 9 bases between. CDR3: CASSMGRANTEAFF. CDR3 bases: TGTGCCAGTAGTATGGGCAGGGCGAACACTGAAGCTTTCTTT.

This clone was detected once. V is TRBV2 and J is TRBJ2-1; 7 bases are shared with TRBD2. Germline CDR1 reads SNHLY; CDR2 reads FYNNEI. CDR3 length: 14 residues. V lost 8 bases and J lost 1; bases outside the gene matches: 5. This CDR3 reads CASPRGESYNEQFF. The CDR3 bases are TGTGCCAGCCCTCGGGGGGAATCCTACAATGAGCAGTTCTTC.

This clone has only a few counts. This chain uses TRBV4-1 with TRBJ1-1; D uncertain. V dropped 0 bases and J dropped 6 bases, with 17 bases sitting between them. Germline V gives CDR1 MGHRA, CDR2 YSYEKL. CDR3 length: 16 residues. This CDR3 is CASSQDLSGQWAEAFF. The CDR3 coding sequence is TGCGCCAGCAGCCAAGATCTTAGCGGCCAGTGGGCTGAAGCTTTCTTT.

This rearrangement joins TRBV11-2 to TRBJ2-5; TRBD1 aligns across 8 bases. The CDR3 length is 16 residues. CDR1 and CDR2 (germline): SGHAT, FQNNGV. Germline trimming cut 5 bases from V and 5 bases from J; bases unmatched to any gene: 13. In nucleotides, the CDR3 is TGTGCCAGCAGCGACAGGGGTAGAGGGGCCAGTGAGACCCAGTACTTC. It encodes CASSDRGRGASETQYF.

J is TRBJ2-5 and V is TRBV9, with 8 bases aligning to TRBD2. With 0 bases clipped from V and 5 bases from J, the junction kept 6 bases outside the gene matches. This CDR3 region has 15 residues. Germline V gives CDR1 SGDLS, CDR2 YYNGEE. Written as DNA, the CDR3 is TGTGCCAGCAGCGTAGTTTCGGGAGGGGGGGAGACCCAGTACTTC. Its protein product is CASSVVSGGGETQYF.

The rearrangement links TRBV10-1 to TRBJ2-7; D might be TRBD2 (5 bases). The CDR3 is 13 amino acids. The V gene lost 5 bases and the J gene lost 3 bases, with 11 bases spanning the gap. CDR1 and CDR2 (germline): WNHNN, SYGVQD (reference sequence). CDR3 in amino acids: CASSLAIGYEQYF. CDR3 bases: TGCGCCAGCAGTTTAGCGATCGGCTACGAGCAGTACTTC.

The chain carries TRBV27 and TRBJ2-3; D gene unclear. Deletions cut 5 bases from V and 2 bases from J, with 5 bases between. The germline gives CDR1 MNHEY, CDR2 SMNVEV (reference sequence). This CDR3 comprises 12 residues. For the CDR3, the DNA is TGTGCCAGCAGTAACTACACAGATACGCAGTATTTT. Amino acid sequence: CASSNYTDTQYF.

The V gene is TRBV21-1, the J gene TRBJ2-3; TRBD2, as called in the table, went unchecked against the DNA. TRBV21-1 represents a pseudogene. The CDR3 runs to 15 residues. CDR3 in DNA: TGTGCCAGCAGCGTCCCGACTAGGCTAAGGGATACGCAGTATTTT. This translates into CASSVPTRLRDTQYF.

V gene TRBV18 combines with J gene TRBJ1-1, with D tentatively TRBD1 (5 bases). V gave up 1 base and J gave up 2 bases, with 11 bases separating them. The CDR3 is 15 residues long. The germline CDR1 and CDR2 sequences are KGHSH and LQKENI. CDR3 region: CASSPLWGLNTEAFF. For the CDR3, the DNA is TGTGCCAGCTCACCACTTTGGGGGTTAAACACTGAAGCTTTCTTT.

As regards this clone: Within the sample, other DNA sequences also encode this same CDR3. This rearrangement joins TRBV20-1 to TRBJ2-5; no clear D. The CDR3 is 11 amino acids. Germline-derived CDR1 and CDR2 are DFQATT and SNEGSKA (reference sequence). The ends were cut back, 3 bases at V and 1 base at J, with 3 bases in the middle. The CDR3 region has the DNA TGCAGTGCTAGTTCCCAAGAGACCCAGTACTTC. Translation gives CSASSQETQYF.

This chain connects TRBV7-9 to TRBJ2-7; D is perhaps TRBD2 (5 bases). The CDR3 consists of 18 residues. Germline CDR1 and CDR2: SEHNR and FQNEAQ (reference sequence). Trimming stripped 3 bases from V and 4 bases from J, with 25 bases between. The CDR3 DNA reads TGTGCCAGCAGCTTTTCTTCAGCACGGTTGGTGGGAGTGTACGAGCAGTACTTC. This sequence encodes CASSFSSARLVGVYEQYF. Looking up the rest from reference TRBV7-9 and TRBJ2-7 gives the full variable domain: DTGVSQNPRHKITKRGQNVTFRCDPISEHNRLYWYRQTLGQGPEFLTYFQNEAQLEKSRLLSDRFSAERPKGSFSTLEIQRTEQGDSAMYLCASSFSSARLVGVYEQYFGPGTRLTVT.

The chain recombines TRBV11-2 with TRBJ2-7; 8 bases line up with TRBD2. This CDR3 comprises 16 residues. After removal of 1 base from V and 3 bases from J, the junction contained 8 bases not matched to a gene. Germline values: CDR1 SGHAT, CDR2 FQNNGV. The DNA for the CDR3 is TGTGCCAGCAGCTTAGGAAGGACTAGCAGGGTCTACGAGCAGTACTTC. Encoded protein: CASSLGRTSRVYEQYF.

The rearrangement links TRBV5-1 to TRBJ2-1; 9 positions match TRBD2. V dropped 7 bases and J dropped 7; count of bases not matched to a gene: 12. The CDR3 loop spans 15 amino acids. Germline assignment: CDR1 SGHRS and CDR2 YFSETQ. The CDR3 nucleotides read TGCGCCAGCGCACAAGCGGGAGGATTAGAAAATGAGCAGTTCTTC. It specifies CASAQAGGLENEQFF.

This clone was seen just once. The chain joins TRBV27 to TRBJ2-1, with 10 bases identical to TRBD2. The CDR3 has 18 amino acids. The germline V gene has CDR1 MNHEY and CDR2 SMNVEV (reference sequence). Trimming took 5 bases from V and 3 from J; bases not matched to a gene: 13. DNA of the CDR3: TGTGCCAGCAGTATAGGGACTAGCGAAGCGTTTATCTACAATGAGCAGTTCTTC. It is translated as CASSIGTSEAFIYNEQFF.

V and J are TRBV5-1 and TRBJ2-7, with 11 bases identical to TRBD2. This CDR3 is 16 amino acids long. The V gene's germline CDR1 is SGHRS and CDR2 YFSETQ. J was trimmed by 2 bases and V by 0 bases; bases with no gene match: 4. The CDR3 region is CASSLDSGGEPYEQYF. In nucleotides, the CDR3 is TGCGCCAGCAGCTTGGATAGCGGGGGGGAACCCTACGAGCAGTACTTC.

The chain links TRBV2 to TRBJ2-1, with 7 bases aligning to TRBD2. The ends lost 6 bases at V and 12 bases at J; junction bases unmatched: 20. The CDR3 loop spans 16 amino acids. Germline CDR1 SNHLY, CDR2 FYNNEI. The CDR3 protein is CASSGTAGTSGEGQFF. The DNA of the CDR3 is TGTGCCAGCAGCGGAACGGCCGGAACTAGTGGGGAGGGGCAGTTCTTC.